Listed below are T cell receptor beta chains from one sample, sequenced in a study of T cells in Graves' hyperthyroidism and ophthalmopathy. TCRdb called the multiplex PCR reads again in MiXCR, with one record for every CDR3 protein. The sample shows roughly 740,000 distinct CDR3 sequences, around 17% of them seen only once. The specimen sequenced was blood. Every receptor here comes from a man aged 18 to 29 with Graves' hyperthyroidism. CDR3s include the opening cysteine and the closing phenylalanine or tryptophan. The order of the fields is J gene, clone size, V gene, D gene, CDR3 DNA, CDR3 protein. The D gene is left open where the match is weak. Not every row has a clone size; where given, it reads once, few, many or a size class.

J: TRBJ2-3
size: few
V: TRBV10-2
D: TRBD2
DNA: TGCGCCAGCAAGAGTCTAGCGGGAAGCACAGATACGCAGTATTTT
CDR3: CASKSLAGSTDTQYF

J: TRBJ2-6
size: -
V: TRBV9
D: -
DNA: TGTGCCAGCAGCGCGACAGGTCACTCTGGGGCCAACGTCCTGACTTTC
CDR3: CASSATGHSGANVLTF

J: TRBJ2-2
size: few
V: TRBV7-6
D: TRBD1
DNA: TGTGCCAGCTCCCTTCTCCCGGGACAGGGGGCGCCCGGGGAGCTGTTTTTT
CDR3: CASSLLPGQGAPGELFF

J: TRBJ2-5
size: few
V: TRBV19
D: -
DNA: TGTGCCTCCTCCCCTGGGACCTCAACGGAGACCCAGTACTTC
CDR3: CASSPGTSTETQYF

J: TRBJ2-1
size: -
V: TRBV9
D: -
DNA: TGTGCCTGCAGCGCCCGACTAGAGGGGTACAATGAGCAGTTCTTC
CDR3: CACSARLEGYNEQFF

J: TRBJ2-5
size: -
V: TRBV3-1
D: -
DNA: TGTGCCAGCAGCCAAGATTCTTACAGACAAGAGACCCAGCACTTC
CDR3: CASSQDSYRQETQHF

J: TRBJ1-1
size: many
V: TRBV2
D: -
DNA: TGTGCCAGCAGAACTACTGAAGCTTTCTTT
CDR3: CASRTTEAFF

J: TRBJ2-3
size: few
V: TRBV5-6
D: -
DNA: TGTGCCAGCAGCTTGGTGACAGCAAAGAGAGATACGCAGTATTTT
CDR3: CASSLVTAKRDTQYF

J: TRBJ2-6
size: -
V: TRBV18
D: -
DNA: TGTGCCAGCTCCGGACTCCACTCTGGGGCCAACGTCCTGACTTTC
CDR3: CASSGLHSGANVLTF

J: TRBJ2-5
size: -
V: TRBV7-9
D: -
DNA: TGTGCCAGCAGCTTAGCGGTCAGGCGACAAGAGACCCAGTACTTC
CDR3: CASSLAVRRQETQYF

J: TRBJ1-2
size: few
V: TRBV20-1
D: -
DNA: TGCAGTGCTCCTAGAAAGGGCTACACCTTC
CDR3: CSAPRKGYTF

J: TRBJ1-4
size: -
V: TRBV20-1
D: -
DNA: TGCAGTGCCCAATTGACGGCTCCCGAGGGAAAACTGTTTTTT
CDR3: CSAQLTAPEGKLFF

J: TRBJ2-2
size: many
V: TRBV28
D: -
DNA: TGTGCCAGCAGTTCCGGGACTTCACTAATCGGGGAGCTGTTTTTT
CDR3: CASSSGTSLIGELFF

J: TRBJ2-7
size: many
V: TRBV7-6
D: -
DNA: TGTGCCAGCAGCTCTCCGGCAGGGGATCCCGAGCAGTACTTC
CDR3: CASSSPAGDPEQYF